This TCR beta chain was sequenced during a study (dated by TCRdb to about 2017). In the study overall: Sequence and structural analyses were applied in the study to characterize human CD8+ TCR repertoires that recognize immunodominant viral antigens.

Sequenced on an Illumina HiSeq 2500. TCRdb reanalyzed the raw reads on its own, using fastp at Q25 for trimming and MiXCR for clone calling, and kept in-frame beta chains. Under each unique CDR3 protein, matching rows form one entry showing the most common genes and DNA. The table for this sample lists some 170 distinct CDR3 sequences; more than 25% of them were counted only once. Just over 99% of the sample is in the top ten clones. What the research found in general, with its limitations: CD8+ TCR repertoires specific to different immunodominant viral antigens were reported to be distinct from each other and highly diverse.

The table lists this clonotype with a few counts. Its specific antigen is unknown. One end of the junction fails to match germline, which may point to a read error. The CDR3 covers 17 residues, taking in both the cysteine and the phenylalanine. The read is trimmed to its CDR3 DNA, 51 bases read in frame from base 1. Taken from the germline V gene, the CDR1 and CDR2 loops are MNHNS and SASEGT. The source is a male donor. This receptor chain uses TRBV6-1 and TRBJ2-7; the D gene is perhaps TRBD1, from 6 matching bases. The sample comprised CD8+ T cells (not recorded whether cultured). The DNA sequence reads TGTGCCAGCAGCGAAGAGTGGCTACAGGGTAATAGCTACGAGCAGTACTTC. Its amino acids are CASSEEWLQGNSYEQYF.